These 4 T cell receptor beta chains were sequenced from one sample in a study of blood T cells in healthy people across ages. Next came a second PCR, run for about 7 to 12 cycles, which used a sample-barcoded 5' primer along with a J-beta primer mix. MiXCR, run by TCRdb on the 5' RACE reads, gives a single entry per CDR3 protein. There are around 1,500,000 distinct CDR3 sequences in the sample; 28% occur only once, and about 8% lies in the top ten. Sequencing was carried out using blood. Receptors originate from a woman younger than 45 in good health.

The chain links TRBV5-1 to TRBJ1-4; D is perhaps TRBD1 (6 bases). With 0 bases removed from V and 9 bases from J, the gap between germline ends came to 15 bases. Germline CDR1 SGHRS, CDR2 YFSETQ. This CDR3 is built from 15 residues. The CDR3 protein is CASSLVGTRAQKLFF. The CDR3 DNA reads TGCGCCAGCAGCTTGGTCGGGACAAGGGCCCAAAAACTGTTTTTT.

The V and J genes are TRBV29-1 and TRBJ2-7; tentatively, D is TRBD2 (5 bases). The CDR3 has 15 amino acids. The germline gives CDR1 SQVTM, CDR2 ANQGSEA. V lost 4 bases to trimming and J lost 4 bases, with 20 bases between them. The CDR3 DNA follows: TGCAGCGTTGGGTCAGTCTGGAGCGGTGTGTACGAGCAGTACTTC. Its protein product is CSVGSVWSGVYEQYF.

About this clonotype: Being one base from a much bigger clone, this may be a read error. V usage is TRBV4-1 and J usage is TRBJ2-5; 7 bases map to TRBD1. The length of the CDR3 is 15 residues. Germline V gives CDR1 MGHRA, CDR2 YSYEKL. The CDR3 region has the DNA TGCGCCGGCAGCCAAGCCTGGGGACAGCGAGAGACCCAGTACTTC. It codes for CAGSQAWGQRETQYF.

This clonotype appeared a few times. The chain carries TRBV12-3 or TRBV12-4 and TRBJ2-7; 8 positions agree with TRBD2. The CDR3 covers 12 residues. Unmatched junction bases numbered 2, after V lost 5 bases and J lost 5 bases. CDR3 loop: CASSGLANEQYF. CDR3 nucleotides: TGTGCCAGCAGTGGACTAGCCAACGAGCAGTACTTC.